This T cell receptor beta chain came from a study of blood T cell repertoires in COVID-19. CDR1 MNHEY and CDR2 SMNVEV come from the germline V gene (reference sequence). The CDR3 extends over 14 amino acids. Trimming took 5 bases from V and 4 from J, leaving 15 bases between them. Data came from immunoSEQ multiplex PCR; TCRdb stores just in-frame clones and leaves some out. This sample has about 200,000 clones, with more than 65% found just once. The TCR comes from a man between 40 and 49 years old who had recovered from COVID-19. The V gene is TRBV27, the J gene TRBJ2-7, with D maybe TRBD1 (5 bases). Specimen: PBMCs or T cells enriched from blood (not recorded which). In DNA form, the CDR3 reads TGTGCCAGCAGTGACCTCGACAGAAAATACGAGCAGTACTTC. Translating it yields CASSDLDRKYEQYF.